These 27 T cell receptor beta chains share one sample of origin, sequenced in a study of cytomegalovirus exposure and HLA in healthy donors. PCR used 60 Vbeta primers and 13 Jbeta primers. Produced via immunoSEQ multiplex PCR; TCRdb's table is partial and in-frame only. Of under 200,000 clones listed, roughly 80% were seen once; the top ten hold less than 7%. Sequencing used PBMCs. The source of these receptors is a man between 35 and 55 years old in good health and CMV-seropositive.

J is TRBJ2-3 and V is TRBV5-1, with D perhaps matching TRBD2 (5 bases). Trimming took 4 bases from V and 0 from J, leaving 12 bases between them. Germline values: CDR1 SGHRS, CDR2 YFSETQ. The CDR3 length is 15 residues. CDR3 loop: CASSPTGSSTDTQYF. The CDR3 nucleotides read TGCGCCAGCAGCCCCACGGGATCTAGCACAGATACGCAGTATTTT. Looking up the rest from reference TRBV5-1 and TRBJ2-3 gives the full variable domain: KAGVTQTPRYLIKTRGQQVTLSCSPISGHRSVSWYQQTPGQGLQFLFEYFSETQRNKGNFPGRFSGRQFSNSRSEMNVSTLELGDSALYLCASSPTGSSTDTQYFGPGTRLTVL.

The sample holds a few counts of this clone. The chain recombines TRBV7-2 with TRBJ2-3, with 11 nucleotides matching TRBD2. Germline loops: CDR1 SGHTA, CDR2 FQGNSA. The length of the CDR3 is 15 residues. The junction had 5 bases not matched to a gene; V was cut back by 2 bases and J by 7 bases. The CDR3 sequence is CASSLTTSGGNTQYF. Here the CDR3 DNA reads TGTGCCAGCAGCTTAACTACTAGCGGGGGAAATACGCAGTATTTT.

The rearrangement links TRBV12-5 to TRBJ1-6; D unclear. Trimming took 8 bases from V and 4 from J, leaving 12 bases between them. The CDR3 runs 14 residues. Germline V CDR1 and CDR2: LGHNT, FRNRAP. Here the CDR3 reads CASSSELYNSPLHF. The CDR3 DNA follows: TGTGCTAGTAGTTCTGAGCTGTATAATTCACCCCTCCACTTT.

The chain employs TRBV7-6 and TRBJ2-5; D perhaps matches TRBD1 (5 bases). The germline CDR1 and CDR2 sequences are SGHVS and FNYEAQ. CDR3 size: 14 residues. Trimming left V 4 bases short and J 5 bases short, with 14 bases between. The CDR3 spells CASSSRALRETQYF. In DNA, the CDR3 is TGTGCCAGCAGCTCCAGGGCTTTGAGGGAGACCCAGTACTTC.

The chain combines TRBV6-5 with TRBJ1-2; TRBD1 aligns across 9 bases. The germline V gene has CDR1 MNHEY and CDR2 SVGAGI. This CDR3 has 13 residues. The J segment lost 7 bases and the V segment lost 8 bases, leaving 8 bases of the junction unmatched. CDR3 sequence: CASAGQGVAGYTF. The CDR3 region has the DNA TGTGCCAGCGCGGGACAGGGTGTGGCTGGCTACACCTTC.

V usage is TRBV11-3 and J usage is TRBJ2-1; D is perhaps TRBD2 (5 bases). Germline V gene sequence: CDR1 SGHNT, CDR2 YENEEA. Trimming stripped 3 bases from V and 7 bases from J, with 10 bases between. The length of the CDR3 is 13 residues. In nucleotides, the CDR3 is TGTGCCAGCAGCTTGGGAGTGGCGAATGAGCAGTTCTTC. This encodes CASSLGVANEQFF.

This clone appeared a single time. The V and J genes are TRBV30 and TRBJ2-7, with 7 bases fitting TRBD1. CDR1 and CDR2 from the germline V gene are GTSNPN and SVGIG (reference sequence). Germline trimming cut 2 bases from V and 7 bases from J; bases unmatched to any gene: 2. This CDR3 has 11 amino acids. The CDR3 loop is CAWSSRGEQYF. CDR3 DNA: TGTGCCTGGAGTAGCAGGGGGGAGCAGTACTTC.

The chain recombines TRBV5-6 with TRBJ1-3; possible D gene TRBD1, 5 bases. The germline CDR1 and CDR2 sequences are SGHDT and YYEEEE. The CDR3 runs to 14 residues. V shed 5 bases and J shed 3 bases, with 12 bases lying between them. Written as DNA, the CDR3 is TGTGCCAGCAGACCCGAAAGGGGTGGAAACACCATATATTTT. Its translation is CASRPERGGNTIYF.

This clone turned up a few times. This chain connects TRBV30 to TRBJ1-1; D remains ambiguous. The germline V and J ends were trimmed by 3 bases and 8 bases, with 13 bases remaining between them. The length of the CDR3 is 12 residues. Germline V lookup: CDR1 GTSNPN, CDR2 SVGIG (reference sequence). The CDR3 is CAWSPRSTEAFF. The CDR3 region has the DNA TGTGCCTGGAGCCCACGGAGCACAGAAGCTTTCTTT.

As for this clone: The junction differs from germline at one of its ends, possibly a read error. The chain uses TRBV7-7 and TRBJ2-5, with D possibly being TRBD2 (5 bases). CDR1 is SSHAT and CDR2 is FNYEAQ in the germline V gene (reference sequence). CDR3 length: 13 residues. Here the CDR3 DNA reads TGTGCTAGCAGCCTCAGAGGGAAAGAGACCCAGTACTTC. Protein product: CASSLRGKETQYF.

As regards this clone: Other DNA sequences in the same sample also yield this CDR3. The chain employs TRBV5-1 and TRBJ2-5, with a tentative D call TRBD2 (5 bases). Germline CDR1 is SGHRS and CDR2 is YFSETQ. The CDR3 has 13 amino acids. Trimming stripped 4 bases from V and 2 bases from J, with 9 bases between. The CDR3 loop reads CASSLEGQETQYF. The CDR3 DNA sequence: TGCGCCAGCAGCCTTGAGGGTCAAGAGACCCAGTACTTC. The full variable domain, completed using reference TRBV5-1 and TRBJ2-5, is KAGVTQTPRYLIKTRGQQVTLSCSPISGHRSVSWYQQTPGQGLQFLFEYFSETQRNKGNFPGRFSGRQFSNSRSEMNVSTLELGDSALYLCASSLEGQETQYFGPGTRLLVL.

This clone was seen more than once but under ten times. The chain joins TRBV27 to TRBJ1-5; D gene uncertain. This CDR3 region has 12 residues. Trimming left V 5 bases short and J 6 bases short, with 8 bases between. The germline V gene has CDR1 MNHEY and CDR2 SMNVEV (reference sequence). CDR3 nucleotides: TGTGCCAGCAGTGCGAGGAGTCAGCCCCAGCATTTT. It translates to CASSARSQPQHF.

The rearrangement uses TRBV5-1 and TRBJ2-1; 8 bases line up with TRBD1. V gave up 0 bases and J gave up 4 bases; unmatched junction bases: 3. This CDR3 is built from 15 residues. Germline V gene sequence: CDR1 SGHRS, CDR2 YFSETQ. CDR3 sequence reads: CASSLGDRYYNEQFF. The CDR3 nucleotides read TGCGCCAGCAGCTTGGGGGACAGGTATTACAATGAGCAGTTCTTC.

Comments on this clone: An end of the junction differs from the germline gene, which may be a read error. V gene TRBV28 combines with J gene TRBJ2-3; the match to TRBD2 covers 9 bases. This CDR3 has 15 amino acids. Germline CDR1 reads MDHEN; CDR2 reads SYDVKM. The CDR3 is CAGGTSIGTTDTQYF. The CDR3 nucleotides are TGCGCTGGAGGGACTAGCATTGGCACGACGGATACGCAGTATTTT.

This chain connects TRBV28 to TRBJ1-1; 7 bases line up with TRBD1. The junction had 4 bases not matched to a gene; V was cut back by 10 bases and J by 2 bases. CDR1 is MDHEN and CDR2 is SYDVKM in the germline V gene. The CDR3 is 12 residues long. This CDR3 reads CATRQGNTEAFF. CDR3 DNA sequence: TGTGCCACCCGACAGGGTAACACTGAAGCTTTCTTT. The whole variable domain, remainder taken from reference TRBV28 and TRBJ1-1, is DVKVTQSSRYLVKRTGEKVFLECVQDMDHENMFWYRQDPGLGLRLIYFSYDVKMKEKGDIPEGYSVSREKKERFSLILESASTNQTSMYLCATRQGNTEAFFGQGTRLTVV.

This clone was seen only a few times. The V gene is TRBV6-5, the J gene TRBJ2-3, with 7 bases aligning to TRBD1. V shed 2 bases, J shed 3 bases, and the junction held 8 bases outside the gene matches. Looked up from germline, CDR1 is MNHEY and CDR2 is SVGAGI. The CDR3 runs to 16 residues. The CDR3, as DNA: TGTGCCAGCAGTTACGGGAAGGGGGCGCGTACAGATACGCAGTATTTT. Translation: CASSYGKGARTDTQYF.

The chain combines TRBV27 with TRBJ1-5, with D hard to call. The germline CDR1 and CDR2 sequences are MNHEY and SMNVEV (reference sequence). V was clipped by 4 bases and J by 6 bases, with 16 bases between them. CDR3 length equals 15 residues. As DNA, the CDR3 is TGTGCCAGCAGTTACACGGGAATCGGGGTTCAGCCCCAGCATTTT. Translating it yields CASSYTGIGVQPQHF.

The chain is built from TRBV5-5 and TRBJ2-1; 11 nucleotides line up with TRBD1. The trim removed 0 bases at V and 6 bases at J, leaving 2 bases unmatched. The V gene's germline CDR1 is SGHKS and CDR2 YYEKEE (reference sequence). The CDR3 runs to 15 residues. CDR3 amino acids: CASSLVGQGGNEQFF. DNA for the CDR3: TGTGCCAGCAGCTTGGTGGGACAGGGGGGCAATGAGCAGTTCTTC.

The chain recombines TRBV28 with TRBJ2-5, with a possible D match to TRBD1 (6 bases). Matching the DNA end better, TRBJ2-7 makes the J call doubtful. The CDR3 sequence is 15 residues long. Germline V gene data show CDR1 as MDHEN and CDR2 as SYDVKM. The CDR3 region is CASSLGDMSSYEQYF. The CDR3 nucleotides read TGTGCCAGCAGTTTAGGGGACATGAGCTCCTACGAGCAGTACTTC.

The chain employs TRBV5-3 and TRBJ1-2; D may be TRBD1 (5 bases). TRBV5-3 counts as an open reading frame of uncertain function. Trimming pared 0 bases from V and 0 bases from J, leaving 27 bases between. CDR3 length: 21 residues. CDR3 region: CARSLGRWGAGSLVSNYGYTF. CDR3 sequence (DNA): TGTGCCAGAAGCTTGGGCAGGTGGGGCGCGGGGTCTTTGGTGTCTAACTATGGCTACACCTTC.

The chain couples TRBV29-1 to TRBJ1-1; D call uncertain. Germline V lookup: CDR1 SQVTM, CDR2 ANQGSEA. Trimming took off 3 bases at V and 2 bases at J, with 13 bases between the two ends. The CDR3 has 14 amino acids. The CDR3 loop is CSVDGESRNTEAFF. DNA for the CDR3: TGCAGCGTTGATGGAGAATCGCGTAACACTGAAGCTTTCTTT.

V and J are TRBV28 and TRBJ1-2; 8 bases map to TRBD1. Germline CDR1 reads MDHEN; CDR2 reads SYDVKM. V shed 8 bases, J shed 3 bases, and the junction held 11 bases outside the gene matches. The CDR3 consists of 15 residues. CDR3 sequence reads: CASFDLGQGDYGYTF. The CDR3 nucleotides read TGTGCCAGCTTCGATCTTGGACAGGGAGACTATGGCTACACCTTC.

The genes are TRBV5-1 and TRBJ2-5, with 9 bases fitting TRBD2. The assigned J gene may be wrong: the sequence end matches TRBJ2-7 better. This CDR3 spans 16 amino acids. CDR1 is SGHRS and CDR2 is YFSETQ in the germline V gene. CDR3: CASSLDSGGISYEQYF. The CDR3, as DNA: TGCGCCAGCAGCTTAGATAGCGGGGGCATCTCCTACGAGCAGTACTTC.

V usage is TRBV10-2 and J usage is TRBJ2-5; 9 bases fit TRBD2. There are 17 residues in the CDR3. V was pared by 7 bases and J by 7 bases, with 19 bases of the junction left unmatched. The germline CDR1 and CDR2 sequences are WSHSY and SAAADI. The DNA of the CDR3 is TGCGCCAGCACCAACCCAGATGGGACTAGCTTTTCGGGGACCCAGTACTTC. It yields the protein CASTNPDGTSFSGTQYF.

CDR3 sequence: CASGPGSYTIYF. Here the CDR3 DNA reads TGTGCCAGCGGCCCAGGATCATACACCATATATTTT. The chain couples TRBV6-6 to TRBJ1-3; D call uncertain. The CDR3 loop spans 12 amino acids. The germline gives CDR1 MNHNY, CDR2 SVGAGI (reference sequence). The V end lost 8 bases, the J end lost 8 bases, and 13 bases lay between the germline ends.

The genes are TRBV6-5 and TRBJ2-7; 9 bases are shared with TRBD2. The ends lost 8 bases at V and 5 bases at J; junction bases unmatched: 10. CDR3 length: 14 residues. The germline gives CDR1 MNHEY, CDR2 SVGAGI. CDR3: CASEQGAGGNEQYF. The CDR3 nucleotides are TGTGCCAGCGAGCAAGGGGCGGGGGGGAACGAGCAGTACTTC.

The rearrangement links TRBV7-3 to TRBJ2-3; TRBD1 matches at 7 bases. V lost 5 bases to trimming and J lost 0 bases; unmatched junction nucleotides: 5. CDR3 length equals 15 residues. Germline V CDR1 and CDR2: SGHTA, FQGTGA. The CDR3 region is CASSRTGVSTDTQYF. Here the CDR3 DNA reads TGTGCCAGCAGCCGGACAGGAGTAAGCACAGATACGCAGTATTTT.